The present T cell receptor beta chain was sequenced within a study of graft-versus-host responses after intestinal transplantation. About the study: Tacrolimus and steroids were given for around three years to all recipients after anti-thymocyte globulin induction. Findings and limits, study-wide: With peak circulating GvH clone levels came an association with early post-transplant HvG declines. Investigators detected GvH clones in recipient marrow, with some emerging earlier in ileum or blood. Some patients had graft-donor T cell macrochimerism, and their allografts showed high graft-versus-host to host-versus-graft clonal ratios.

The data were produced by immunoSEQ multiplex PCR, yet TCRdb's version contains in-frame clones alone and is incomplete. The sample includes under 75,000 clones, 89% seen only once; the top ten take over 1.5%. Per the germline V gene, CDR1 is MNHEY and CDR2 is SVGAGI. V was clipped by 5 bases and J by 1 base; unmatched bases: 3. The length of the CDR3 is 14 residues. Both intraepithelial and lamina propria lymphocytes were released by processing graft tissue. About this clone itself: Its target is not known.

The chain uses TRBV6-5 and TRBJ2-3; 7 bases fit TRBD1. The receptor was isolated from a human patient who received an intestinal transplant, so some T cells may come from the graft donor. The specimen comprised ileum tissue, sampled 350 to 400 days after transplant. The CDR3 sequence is CASSGQVGTDTQYF. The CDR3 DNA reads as TGTGCCAGCAGTGGACAGGTCGGCACAGATACGCAGTATTTT.